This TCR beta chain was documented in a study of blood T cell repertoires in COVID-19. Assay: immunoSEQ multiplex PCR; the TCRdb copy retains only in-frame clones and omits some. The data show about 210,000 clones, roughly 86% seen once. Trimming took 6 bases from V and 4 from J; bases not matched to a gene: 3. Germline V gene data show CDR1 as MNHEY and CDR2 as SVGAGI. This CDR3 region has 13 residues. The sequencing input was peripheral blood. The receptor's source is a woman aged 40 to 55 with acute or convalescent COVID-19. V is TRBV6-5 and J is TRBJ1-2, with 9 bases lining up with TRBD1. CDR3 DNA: TGTGCCAGCAGAACAGGGGGCGGCTATGGCTACACCTTC. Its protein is CASRTGGGYGYTF.